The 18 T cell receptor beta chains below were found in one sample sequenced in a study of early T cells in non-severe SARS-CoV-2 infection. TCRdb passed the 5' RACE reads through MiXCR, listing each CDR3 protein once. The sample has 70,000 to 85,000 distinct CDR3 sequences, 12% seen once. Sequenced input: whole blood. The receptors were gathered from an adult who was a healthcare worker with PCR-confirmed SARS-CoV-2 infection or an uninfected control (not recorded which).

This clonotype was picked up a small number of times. CDR3 loop: CASSLVSGETQYF. DNA of the CDR3: TGCGCCAGCAGCTTGGTATCGGGAGAGACCCAGTACTTC. The chain carries TRBV5-1 and TRBJ2-5; the D is unclear. The V end lost 0 bases, the J end lost 4 bases, and 7 bases lay between the germline ends. From germline, CDR1 is SGHRS and CDR2 YFSETQ. This CDR3 spans 13 amino acids.

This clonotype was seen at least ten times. The CDR3 bases are TGCGCCAGCAGGACCGCCTACGAGCAGTACTTC. Its translation: CASRTAYEQYF. The rearrangement uses TRBV5-1 and TRBJ2-7, with D unresolved. The germline gives CDR1 SGHRS, CDR2 YFSETQ. There are 11 residues in the CDR3. With 5 bases removed from V and 2 bases from J, the gap between germline ends came to 5 bases.

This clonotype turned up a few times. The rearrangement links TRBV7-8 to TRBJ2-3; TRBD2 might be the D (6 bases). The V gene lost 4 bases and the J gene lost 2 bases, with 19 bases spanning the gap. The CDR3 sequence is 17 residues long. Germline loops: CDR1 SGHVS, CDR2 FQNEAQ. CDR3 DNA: TGTGCCAGCAGCTCTTACCCTGGGCAGGGACTCACAGATACGCAGTATTTT. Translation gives CASSSYPGQGLTDTQYF.

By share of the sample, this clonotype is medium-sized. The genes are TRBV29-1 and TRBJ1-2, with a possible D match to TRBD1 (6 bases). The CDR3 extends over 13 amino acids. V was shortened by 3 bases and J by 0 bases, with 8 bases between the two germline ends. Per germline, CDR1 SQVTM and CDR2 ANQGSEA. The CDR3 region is CSVESGANYGYTF. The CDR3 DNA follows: TGCAGCGTTGAGTCAGGGGCTAACTATGGCTACACCTTC.

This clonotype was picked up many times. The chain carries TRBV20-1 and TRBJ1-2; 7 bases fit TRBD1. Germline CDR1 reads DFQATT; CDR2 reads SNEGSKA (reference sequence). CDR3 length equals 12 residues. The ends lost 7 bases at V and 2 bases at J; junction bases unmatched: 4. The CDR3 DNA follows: TGCAGTGTCTTCAGGGGGAACTATGGCTACACCTTC. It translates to CSVFRGNYGYTF.

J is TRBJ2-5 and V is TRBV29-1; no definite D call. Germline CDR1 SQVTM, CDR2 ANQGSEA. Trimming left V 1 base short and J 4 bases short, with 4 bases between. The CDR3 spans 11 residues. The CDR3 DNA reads TGCAGCGTTGAAGTAAGAGAGACCCAGTACTTC. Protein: CSVEVRETQYF.

The CDR3 DNA sequence: TGTGCCATCAGTGCAACTAGCGGGACTTCAGATACGCAGTATTTT. Translation: CAISATSGTSDTQYF. This rearrangement joins TRBV10-3 to TRBJ2-3; 10 positions match TRBD2. There are 15 residues in the CDR3. Germline trimming cut 4 bases from V and 4 bases from J; bases unmatched to any gene: 5. Germline V gene data show CDR1 as ENHRY and CDR2 as SYGVKD.

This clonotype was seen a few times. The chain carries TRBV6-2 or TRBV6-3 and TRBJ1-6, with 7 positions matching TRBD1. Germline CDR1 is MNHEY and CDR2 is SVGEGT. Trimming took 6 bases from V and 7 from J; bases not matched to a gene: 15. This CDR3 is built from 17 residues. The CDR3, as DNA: TGTGCCAGCAGCCTAAATTTCCGGGACAGAGGCAATTCACCCCTCCACTTT. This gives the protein CASSLNFRDRGNSPLHF.

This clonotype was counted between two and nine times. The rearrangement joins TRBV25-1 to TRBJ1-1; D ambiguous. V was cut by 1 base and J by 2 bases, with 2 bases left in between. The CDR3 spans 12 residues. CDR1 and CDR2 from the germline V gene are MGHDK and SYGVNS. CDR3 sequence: CASSEFNTEAFF. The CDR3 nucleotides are TGTGCCAGCAGTGAATTCAACACTGAAGCTTTCTTT.

Here the CDR3 DNA reads TGTGCCAGTAGTGCCCGGACTGTACGGGTCGGGGAGCTGTTTTTT. Its translation is CASSARTVRVGELFF. The genes are TRBV19 and TRBJ2-2, with a weak D call TRBD2 (5 bases). CDR3 size: 15 residues. Germline CDR1 LNHDA, CDR2 SQIVND (reference sequence). Deletions cut 5 bases from V and 7 bases from J, with 17 bases between.

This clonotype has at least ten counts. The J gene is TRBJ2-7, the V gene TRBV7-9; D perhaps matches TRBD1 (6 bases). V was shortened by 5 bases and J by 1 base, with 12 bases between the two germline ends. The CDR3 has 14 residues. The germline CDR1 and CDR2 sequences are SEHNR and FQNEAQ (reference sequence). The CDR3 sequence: CASSLGQFSYEQYF. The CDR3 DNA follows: TGTGCCAGCAGCCTTGGACAGTTTTCCTACGAGCAGTACTTC.

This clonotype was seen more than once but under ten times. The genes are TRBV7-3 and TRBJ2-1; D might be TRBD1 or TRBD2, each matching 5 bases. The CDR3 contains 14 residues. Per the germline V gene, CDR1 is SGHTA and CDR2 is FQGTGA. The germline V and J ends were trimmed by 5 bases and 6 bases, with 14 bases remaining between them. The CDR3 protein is CASSAKRDPNEQFF. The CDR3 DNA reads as TGTGCCAGCAGCGCAAAACGGGACCCCAATGAGCAGTTCTTC. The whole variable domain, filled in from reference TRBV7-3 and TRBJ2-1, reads GAGVSQTPSNKVTEKGKYVELRCDPISGHTALYWYRQSLGQGPEFLIYFQGTGAADDSGLPNDRFFAVRPEGSVSTLKIQRTERGDSAVYLCASSAKRDPNEQFFGPGTRLTVL.

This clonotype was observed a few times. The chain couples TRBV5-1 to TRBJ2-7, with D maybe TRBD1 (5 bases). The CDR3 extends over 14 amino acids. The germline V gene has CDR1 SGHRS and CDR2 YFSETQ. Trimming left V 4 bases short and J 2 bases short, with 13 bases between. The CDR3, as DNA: TGCGCCAGCAGCCTCCAGACAGCCCCCTACGAGCAGTACTTC. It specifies CASSLQTAPYEQYF.

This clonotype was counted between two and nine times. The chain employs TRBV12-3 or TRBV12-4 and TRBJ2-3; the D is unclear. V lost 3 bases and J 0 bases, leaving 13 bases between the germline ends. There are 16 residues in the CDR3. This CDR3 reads CASSLRIRPSTDTQYF. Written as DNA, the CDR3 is TGTGCCAGCAGTTTGAGGATCCGACCTAGCACAGATACGCAGTATTTT.

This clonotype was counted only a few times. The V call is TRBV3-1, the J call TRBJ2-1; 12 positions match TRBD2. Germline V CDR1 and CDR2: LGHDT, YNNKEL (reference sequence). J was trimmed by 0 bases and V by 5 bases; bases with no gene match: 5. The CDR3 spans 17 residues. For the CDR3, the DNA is TGTGCCAGCAGCTTTGGACTAGCGGGGCCCTCCTACAATGAGCAGTTCTTC. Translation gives CASSFGLAGPSYNEQFF.

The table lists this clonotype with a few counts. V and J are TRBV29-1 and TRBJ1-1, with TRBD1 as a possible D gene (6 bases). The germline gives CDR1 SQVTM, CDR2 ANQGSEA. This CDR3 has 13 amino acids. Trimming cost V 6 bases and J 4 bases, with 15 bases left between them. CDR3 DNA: TGCAGCGTGAGGGGGGAACCGGGCACTGAAGCTTTCTTT. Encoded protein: CSVRGEPGTEAFF.

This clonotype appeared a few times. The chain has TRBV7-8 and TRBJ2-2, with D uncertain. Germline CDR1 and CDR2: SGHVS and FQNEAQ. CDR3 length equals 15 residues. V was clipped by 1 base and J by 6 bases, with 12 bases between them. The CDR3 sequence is CASSLEVFTAGELFF. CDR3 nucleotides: TGTGCCAGCAGCTTAGAGGTTTTTACAGCCGGGGAGCTGTTTTTT.

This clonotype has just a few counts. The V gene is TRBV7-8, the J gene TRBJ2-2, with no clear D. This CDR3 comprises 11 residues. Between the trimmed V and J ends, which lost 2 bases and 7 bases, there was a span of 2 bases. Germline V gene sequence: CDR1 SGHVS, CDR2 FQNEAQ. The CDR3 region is CASSLHGELFF. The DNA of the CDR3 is TGTGCCAGCAGCTTACACGGGGAGCTGTTTTTT.